This T cell receptor beta chain was recovered during a study of a mutant IDH1 vaccine in newly diagnosed glioma. Sequenced by immunoSEQ multiplex PCR; TCRdb stores in-frame clones only, minus some. The sample has 50,000 to 60,000 clones, roughly 90% seen once. Time point given: week 11, during vaccination. Topical imiquimod was applied with each vaccine dose, which held 300 ug of mutant IDH1 20-mer peptide. Germline V CDR1 and CDR2: SEHNR, FQNEAQ (reference sequence). This CDR3 region has 11 residues. V shed 1 base, J shed 16 bases, and the junction held 3 bases outside the gene matches. This clone was counted only a few times. Its antigen remains unknown.

The material sequenced was PBMCs, taken from a glioma patient whose treatment included an IDH1 peptide vaccine. The source of this sequence is a man over 45 with glioma. The chain employs TRBV7-9 and TRBJ1-5; 8 positions match TRBD1. The CDR3 here is CASSLGDRSHF. The CDR3 DNA follows: TGTGCCAGCAGCTTAGGGGACAGGTCACATTTT.